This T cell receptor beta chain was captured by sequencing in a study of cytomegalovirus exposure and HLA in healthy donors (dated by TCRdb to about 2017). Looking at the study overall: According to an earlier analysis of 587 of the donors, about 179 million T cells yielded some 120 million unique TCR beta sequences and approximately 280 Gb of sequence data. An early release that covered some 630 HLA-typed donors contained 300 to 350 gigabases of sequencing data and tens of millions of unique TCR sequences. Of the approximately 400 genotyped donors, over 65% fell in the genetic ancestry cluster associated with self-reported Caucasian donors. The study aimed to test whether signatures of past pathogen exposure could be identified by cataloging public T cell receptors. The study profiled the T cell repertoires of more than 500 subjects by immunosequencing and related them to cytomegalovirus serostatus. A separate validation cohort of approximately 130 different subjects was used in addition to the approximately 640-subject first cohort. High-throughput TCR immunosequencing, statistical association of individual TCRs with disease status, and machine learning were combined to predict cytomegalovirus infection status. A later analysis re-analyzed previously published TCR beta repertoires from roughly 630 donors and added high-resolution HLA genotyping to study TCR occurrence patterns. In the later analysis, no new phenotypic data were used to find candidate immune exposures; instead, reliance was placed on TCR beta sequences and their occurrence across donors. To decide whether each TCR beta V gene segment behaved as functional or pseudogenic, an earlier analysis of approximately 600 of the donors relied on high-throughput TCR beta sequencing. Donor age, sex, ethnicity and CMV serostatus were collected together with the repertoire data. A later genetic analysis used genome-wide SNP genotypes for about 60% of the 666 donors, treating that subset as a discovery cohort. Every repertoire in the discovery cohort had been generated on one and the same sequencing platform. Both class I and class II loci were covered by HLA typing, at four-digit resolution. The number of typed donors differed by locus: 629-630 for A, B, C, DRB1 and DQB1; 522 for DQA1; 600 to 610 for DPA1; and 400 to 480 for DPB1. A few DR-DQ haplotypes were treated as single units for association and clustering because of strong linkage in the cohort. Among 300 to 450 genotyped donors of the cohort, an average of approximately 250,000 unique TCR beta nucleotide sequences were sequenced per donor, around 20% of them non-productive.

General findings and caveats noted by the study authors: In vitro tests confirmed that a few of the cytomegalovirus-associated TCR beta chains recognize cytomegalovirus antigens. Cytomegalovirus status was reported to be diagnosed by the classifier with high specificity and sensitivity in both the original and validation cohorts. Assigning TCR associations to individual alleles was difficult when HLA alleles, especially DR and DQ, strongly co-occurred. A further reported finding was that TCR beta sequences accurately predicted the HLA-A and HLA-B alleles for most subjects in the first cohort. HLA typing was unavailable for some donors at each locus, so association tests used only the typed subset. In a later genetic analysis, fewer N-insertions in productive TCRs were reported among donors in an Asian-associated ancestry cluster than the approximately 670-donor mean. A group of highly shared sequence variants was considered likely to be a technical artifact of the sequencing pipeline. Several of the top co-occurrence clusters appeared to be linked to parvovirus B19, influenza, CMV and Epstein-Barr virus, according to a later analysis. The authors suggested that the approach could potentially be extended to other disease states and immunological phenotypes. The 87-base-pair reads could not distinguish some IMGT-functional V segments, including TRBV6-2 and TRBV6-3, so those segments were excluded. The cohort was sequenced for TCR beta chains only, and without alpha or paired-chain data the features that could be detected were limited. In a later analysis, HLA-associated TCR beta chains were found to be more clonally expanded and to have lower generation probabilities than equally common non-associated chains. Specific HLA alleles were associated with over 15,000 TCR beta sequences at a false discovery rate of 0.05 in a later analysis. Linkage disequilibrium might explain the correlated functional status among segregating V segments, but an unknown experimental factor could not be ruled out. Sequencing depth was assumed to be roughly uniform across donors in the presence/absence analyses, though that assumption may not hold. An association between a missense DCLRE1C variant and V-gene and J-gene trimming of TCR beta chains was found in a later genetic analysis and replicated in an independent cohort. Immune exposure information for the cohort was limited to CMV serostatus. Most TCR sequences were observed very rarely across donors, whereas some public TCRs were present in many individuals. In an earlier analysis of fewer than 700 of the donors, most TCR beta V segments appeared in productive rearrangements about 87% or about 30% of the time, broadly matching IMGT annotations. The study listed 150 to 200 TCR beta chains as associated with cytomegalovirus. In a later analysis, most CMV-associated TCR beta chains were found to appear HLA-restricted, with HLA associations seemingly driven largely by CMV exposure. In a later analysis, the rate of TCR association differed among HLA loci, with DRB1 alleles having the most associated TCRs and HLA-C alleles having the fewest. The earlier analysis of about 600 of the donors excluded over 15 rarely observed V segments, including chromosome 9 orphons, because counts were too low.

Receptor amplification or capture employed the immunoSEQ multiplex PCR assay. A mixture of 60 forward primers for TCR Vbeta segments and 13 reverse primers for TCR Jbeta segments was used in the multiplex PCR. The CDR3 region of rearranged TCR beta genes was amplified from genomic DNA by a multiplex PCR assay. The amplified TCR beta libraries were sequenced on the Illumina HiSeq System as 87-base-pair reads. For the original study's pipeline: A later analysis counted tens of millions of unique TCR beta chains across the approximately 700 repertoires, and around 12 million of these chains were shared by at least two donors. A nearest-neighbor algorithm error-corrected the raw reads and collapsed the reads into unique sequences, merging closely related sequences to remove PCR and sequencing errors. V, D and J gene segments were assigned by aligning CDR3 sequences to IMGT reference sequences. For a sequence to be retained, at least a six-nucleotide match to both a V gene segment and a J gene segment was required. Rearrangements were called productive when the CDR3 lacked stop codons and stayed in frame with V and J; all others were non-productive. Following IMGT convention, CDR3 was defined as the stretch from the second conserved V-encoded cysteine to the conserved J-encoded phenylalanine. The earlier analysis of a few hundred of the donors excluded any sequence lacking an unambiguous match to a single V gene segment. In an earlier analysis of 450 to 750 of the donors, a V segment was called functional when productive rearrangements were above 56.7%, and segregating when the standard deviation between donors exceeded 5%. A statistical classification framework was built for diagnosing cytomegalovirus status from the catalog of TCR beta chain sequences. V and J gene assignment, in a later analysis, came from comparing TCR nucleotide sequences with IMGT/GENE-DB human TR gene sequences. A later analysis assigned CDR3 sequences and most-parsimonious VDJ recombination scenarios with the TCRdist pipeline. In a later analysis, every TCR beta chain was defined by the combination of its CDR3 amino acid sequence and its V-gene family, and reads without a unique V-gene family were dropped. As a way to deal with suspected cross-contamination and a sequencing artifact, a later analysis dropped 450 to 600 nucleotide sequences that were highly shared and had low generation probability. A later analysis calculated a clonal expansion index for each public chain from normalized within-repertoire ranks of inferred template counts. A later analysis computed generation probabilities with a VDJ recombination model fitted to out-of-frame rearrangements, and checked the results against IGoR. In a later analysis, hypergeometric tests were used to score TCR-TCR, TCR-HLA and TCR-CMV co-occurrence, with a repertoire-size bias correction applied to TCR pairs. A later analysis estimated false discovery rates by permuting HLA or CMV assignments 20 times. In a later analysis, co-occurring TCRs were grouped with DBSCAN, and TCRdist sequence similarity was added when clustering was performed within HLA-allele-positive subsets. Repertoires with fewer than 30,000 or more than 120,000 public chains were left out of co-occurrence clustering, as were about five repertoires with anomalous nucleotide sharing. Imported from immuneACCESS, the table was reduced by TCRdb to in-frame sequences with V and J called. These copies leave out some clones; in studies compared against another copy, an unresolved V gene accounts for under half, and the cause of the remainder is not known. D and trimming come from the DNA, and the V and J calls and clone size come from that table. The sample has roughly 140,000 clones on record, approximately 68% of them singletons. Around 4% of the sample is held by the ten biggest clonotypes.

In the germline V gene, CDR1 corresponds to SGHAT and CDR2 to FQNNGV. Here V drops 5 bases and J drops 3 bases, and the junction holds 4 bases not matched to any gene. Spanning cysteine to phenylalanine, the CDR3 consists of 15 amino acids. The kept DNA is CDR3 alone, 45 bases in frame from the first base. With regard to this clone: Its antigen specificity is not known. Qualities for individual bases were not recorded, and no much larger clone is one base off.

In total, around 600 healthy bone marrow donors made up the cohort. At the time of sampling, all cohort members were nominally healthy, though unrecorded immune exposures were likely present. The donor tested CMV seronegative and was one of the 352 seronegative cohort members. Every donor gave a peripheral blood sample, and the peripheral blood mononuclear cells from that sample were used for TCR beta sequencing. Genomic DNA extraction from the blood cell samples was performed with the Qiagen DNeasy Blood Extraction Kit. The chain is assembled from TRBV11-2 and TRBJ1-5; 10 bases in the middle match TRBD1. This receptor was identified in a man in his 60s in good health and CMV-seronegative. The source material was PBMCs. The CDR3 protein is CASSLGQGPNQPQHF. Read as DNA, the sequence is TGTGCCAGCAGCCTGGGACAGGGGCCCAATCAGCCCCAGCATTTT.